These 21 T cell receptor beta chains were sequenced from one sample in a study of regulatory T cells in long-lasting Graves disease. The time point is: newly diagnosed GD, antithyroid drugs for less than 3 months. RNA extracted from PBMCs served as the sequencing template. Relying on iRepertoire HTBI primers and Arm-PCR of CDR3 regions, the team built TCR beta libraries. TCRdb reprocessed the multiplex PCR reads via MiXCR and lists one record per CDR3 protein. The sample lists 240,000 or so distinct CDR3 sequences, 20% to 25% seen once, with approximately 15% in the top ten. The sequencing used peripheral blood mononuclear cells (PBMCs), collected at new diagnosis, from a patient treated with antithyroid drugs. The receptors shown here come from a female donor with Graves disease.

Concerning this clonotype itself: Its ends do not fully match the called genes, so a read error is possible. The rearrangement joins TRBV5-5 to TRBJ2-3; D ambiguous. The J call is doubtful: the DNA matches TRBJ1-5 better. The V gene's germline CDR1 is SGHKS and CDR2 YYEKEE (reference sequence). The CDR3 is 13 amino acids. CDR3 loop: CASSPDFTDTQHF. In DNA, the CDR3 is TGCGCCAGCAGCCCGGACTTCACAGATACGCAGCATTTT.

Of note for this clonotype: A clone one base away is much larger, so this may be a read error. This sequence joins TRBV7-9 and TRBJ1-1; 8 bases match TRBD1. The CDR3 extends over 15 amino acids. CDR1 and CDR2 from the germline V gene are SEHNR and FQNEAQ (reference sequence). With V trimmed by 4 bases and J by 10 bases, 14 bases remained unmatched. CDR3 sequence reads: CASSSGTGVPYGAFF. The CDR3 DNA sequence: TGTGCCAGCAGCTCGGGGACAGGAGTGCCGTACGGAGCTTTCTTT.

The rearrangement joins TRBV6-5 to TRBJ2-7; D perhaps matches TRBD2 (6 bases). Germline loops: CDR1 MNHEY, CDR2 SVGAGI. CDR3 length equals 16 residues. V was shortened by 0 bases and J by 5 bases, with 17 bases between the two germline ends. The CDR3: CASSYSIRGTSDEQYF. The CDR3 DNA follows: TGTGCCAGCAGTTACTCGATCCGGGGGACTTCGGACGAGCAGTACTTC.

The chain carries TRBV12-3 or TRBV12-4 and TRBJ1-1; 9 nucleotides agree with TRBD1. The junction had 10 bases not matched to a gene; V was cut back by 5 bases and J by 0 bases. The CDR3 spans 17 residues. The CDR3 sequence: CASSIDRGGRLNTEAFF. CDR3 nucleotide sequence: TGTGCCAGCAGTATAGACAGGGGGGGAAGGCTGAACACTGAAGCTTTCTTT.

Worth noting for this clonotype: A far more abundant clone sits one base away, making this likely a read error. The chain is built from TRBV2 and TRBJ1-2; 9 bases map to TRBD1. CDR1 is SNHLY, CDR2 FYNNEI, per germline. There are 13 residues in the CDR3. CDR3 sequence (DNA): TGTGTCAGCAGCCAACAGGGGGCGGAGGGCTACACCTTC. Its protein is CVSSQQGAEGYTF.

This clonotype came up a few times. The V call is TRBV6-2 or TRBV6-3, the J call TRBJ1-2; 7 nucleotides match TRBD1. The CDR3 is 14 amino acids. CDR1 and CDR2 from the germline V gene are MNHEY and SVGEGT. J was trimmed by 4 bases and V by 10 bases; bases with no gene match: 12. CDR3 bases: TGTGCCATTTTCGATACAGGGGCAATCTATGGCTACACCTTC. Translated, it gives CAIFDTGAIYGYTF.

This clonotype was seen many times. The chain employs TRBV20-1 and TRBJ2-5, with D perhaps matching TRBD2 (6 bases). Germline CDR1 and CDR2: DFQATT and SNEGSKA (reference sequence). The CDR3 is 13 amino acids. The V end was cut by 6 bases, the J end by 6 bases, with 17 bases between. CDR3 protein: CSACWGVQKTQYF. As DNA, the CDR3 is TGCAGTGCGTGTTGGGGGGTGCAAAAGACCCAGTACTTC.

This clonotype was counted ten times or more. This chain links TRBV11-2 with TRBJ2-3; D is unclear. Germline lookup yields CDR1 SGHAT and CDR2 FQNNGV. V lost 5 bases and J 2 bases, leaving 20 bases between the germline ends. The CDR3 length is 17 residues. The CDR3 DNA is TGTGCCAGCAGCCTTTTTAACCCTAGTCGTCCCACAGATACGCAGTATTTT. Protein sequence: CASSLFNPSRPTDTQYF.

This clonotype was observed at least ten times. The chain combines TRBV28 with TRBJ2-7, with D possibly being TRBD1 (5 bases). With 6 bases removed from V and 4 bases from J, the gap between germline ends came to 13 bases. CDR1 MDHEN and CDR2 SYDVKM come from the germline V gene. This CDR3 spans 13 amino acids. The CDR3 loop is CASSDSVYYEQYF. The CDR3 region has the DNA TGTGCCAGCAGCGACAGCGTCTATTACGAGCAGTACTTC.

This clonotype was found many times. The J gene is TRBJ2-3, the V gene TRBV7-2; perhaps D is TRBD1 or TRBD2 (6 bases each). Deletions cut 5 bases from V and 0 bases from J, with 9 bases between. The CDR3 runs 14 residues. CDR1 and CDR2 (germline): SGHTA, FQGNSA. The CDR3 region is CASSPGASTDTQYF. The CDR3 DNA follows: TGTGCCAGCAGCCCGGGGGCTAGCACAGATACGCAGTATTTT. The full variable domain, its missing parts supplied by reference TRBV7-2 and TRBJ2-3, is GAGVSQSPSNKVTEKGKDVELRCDPISGHTALYWYRQSLGQGLEFLIYFQGNSAPDKSGLPSDRFSAERTGGSVSTLTIQRTQQEDSAVYLCASSPGASTDTQYFGPGTRLTVL.

This clonotype has a count of ten or more. The chain carries TRBV27 and TRBJ2-2, with a weak D call TRBD1 (6 bases). CDR3 length equals 18 residues. Germline V gene sequence: CDR1 MNHEY, CDR2 SMNVEV (reference sequence). The germline V and J ends were trimmed by 2 bases and 4 bases, with 20 bases remaining between them. CDR3 in amino acids: CASSLEGHRARGTGELFF. The CDR3 nucleotides read TGTGCCAGCAGTTTAGAGGGGCACAGGGCCAGAGGCACCGGGGAGCTGTTTTTT.

This clonotype was recorded many times. The rearrangement uses TRBV18 and TRBJ1-2; 8 nucleotides agree with TRBD1. With 5 bases clipped from V and 6 bases from J, the junction kept 5 bases outside the gene matches. Germline V lookup: CDR1 KGHSH, CDR2 LQKENI. This CDR3 is 13 amino acids long. The CDR3 sequence: CASSRTGGDGYTF. CDR3 in DNA: TGTGCCAGCTCAAGAACAGGGGGGGATGGCTACACCTTC.

This clonotype was observed many times. The rearrangement uses TRBV11-2 and TRBJ2-5; D is possibly TRBD2 (7 bases). CDR1 is SGHAT and CDR2 is FQNNGV in the germline V gene. This CDR3 spans 13 amino acids. Trimming took 7 bases from V and 5 from J, leaving 14 bases between them. The DNA of the CDR3 is TGTGCCAGCACCCTAGGGGGGGACGAGACCCAGTACTTC. Protein sequence: CASTLGGDETQYF. The variable domain in full, completed from reference TRBV11-2 and TRBJ2-5, reads EAGVAQSPRYKIIEKRQSVAFWCNPISGHATLYWYQQILGQGPKLLIQFQNNGVVDDSQLPKDRFSAERLKGVDSTLKIQPAKLEDSAVYLCASTLGGDETQYFGPGTRLLVL.

This clonotype was counted ten times or more. This sequence joins TRBV3-1 and TRBJ2-5; the D is unclear. Germline CDR1 and CDR2: LGHDT and YNNKEL (reference sequence). There are 14 residues in the CDR3. V was clipped by 1 base and J by 0 bases, with 6 bases between them. The chain's CDR3 is CASSQAFNQETQYF. CDR3 nucleotide sequence: TGTGCCAGCAGCCAAGCCTTCAACCAAGAGACCCAGTACTTC.

The rearrangement uses TRBV7-9 and TRBJ2-1; D possibly corresponds to TRBD2 (5 bases). Trimming stripped 2 bases from V and 8 bases from J, with 19 bases between. The CDR3 is made up of 16 amino acids. Germline CDR1 is SEHNR and CDR2 is FQNEAQ (reference sequence). Here the CDR3 reads CASSLLRPSRLDEQFF. For the CDR3, the DNA is TGTGCCAGCAGCTTATTACGGCCTAGCCGTTTGGATGAGCAGTTCTTC.

Written as DNA, the CDR3 is TGTGCCAGCAGCTCTTGGCAGGGACGGGACACTGAAGCTTTCTTT. Its protein product is CASSSWQGRDTEAFF. This chain connects TRBV12-3 or TRBV12-4 to TRBJ2-3, with D tentatively TRBD1 (5 bases). The end of the DNA aligns better with TRBJ1-1, so the J call may be wrong. The CDR3 consists of 15 residues.

At least ten counts were recorded for this clonotype. The CDR3 region is CASSHGTSGPTDTQYF. For the CDR3, the DNA is TGTGCCAGCTCCCACGGGACTAGCGGGCCCACAGATACGCAGTATTTT. V and J are TRBV18 and TRBJ2-3; 12 bases align to TRBD2. The J segment lost 2 bases and the V segment lost 6 bases, leaving 6 bases of the junction unmatched. Per germline, CDR1 KGHSH and CDR2 LQKENI. This CDR3 comprises 16 residues.

The J gene is TRBJ2-7, the V gene TRBV20-1; 10 positions match TRBD1. Trimming took 5 bases from V and 8 from J; bases not matched to a gene: 12. This CDR3 is 14 amino acids long. Germline V gene data show CDR1 as DFQATT and CDR2 as SNEGSKA (reference sequence). The CDR3: CSAERQGARDKQYF. The CDR3 nucleotides read TGCAGTGCTGAACGACAGGGGGCGCGGGACAAGCAGTACTTC.

With regard to this clonotype: A much larger clone differs from this one at a single base, so this may be a read error. This sequence joins TRBV6-1 and TRBJ2-1; D perhaps matches TRBD2 (7 bases). Germline assignment: CDR1 MNHNS and CDR2 SASEGT. The CDR3 sequence is 14 residues long. The CDR3 spells CAGSAPAGAGEQFF. The CDR3 DNA is TGTGCCGGCAGTGCCCCGGCGGGGGCCGGTGAGCAGTTCTTC.

The J gene is TRBJ1-2, the V gene TRBV29-1; D unclear. This CDR3 comprises 14 residues. The V gene's germline CDR1 is SQVTM and CDR2 ANQGSEA. The V and J ends lost 6 bases and 7 bases respectively, with 21 bases between them. The CDR3 is CSVGSDQVGSGYTF. Written as DNA, the CDR3 is TGCAGCGTGGGTTCCGACCAGGTCGGATCTGGCTACACCTTC.

In its sample, this clonotype was seen many times. The chain couples TRBV29-1 to TRBJ1-3; D ambiguous. V dropped 3 bases and J dropped 0 bases, with 3 bases sitting between them. Germline values: CDR1 SQVTM, CDR2 ANQGSEA. The CDR3 totals 12 residues. CDR3 sequence (DNA): TGCAGCGTTGATAACTCTGGAAACACCATATATTTT. Encoded protein: CSVDNSGNTIYF.